This T cell receptor beta chain was observed in a study of patients and donors after allogeneic stem cell transplantation. One entry per CDR3 protein, called by TCRdb with MiXCR from the RT-PCR reads. This sample has approximately 200,000 distinct CDR3 sequences; 41% occur once, and the top ten carry around 35%. The CDR3 has 16 residues. V was shortened by 3 bases and J by 8 bases, with 19 bases between the two germline ends. CDR1 is LNHDA, CDR2 SQIVND, per germline (reference sequence). The sequence derives from a human donor who was either an allogeneic HSCT recipient or a stem cell or donor lymphocyte infusion donor (not recorded which). It is not recorded whose cells these are; they may come from a transplant donor. The chain combines TRBV19 with TRBJ1-4; TRBD1 is a possible D gene (5 bases). The sample taken for sequencing was blood, either unsorted or a sorted T cell fraction (not recorded which). In DNA form, the CDR3 reads TGTGCCAGTAGTATCTGGGGCGGAGGGGACGGCGAAAAACTGTTTTTT. Amino acids: CASSIWGGGDGEKLFF.